Following are 17 T cell receptor beta chains from one sample sequenced in a study of blood T cell repertoires in COVID-19 (dated by TCRdb to 2020 to 2021). The protocol used for the library was the immunoSEQ multiplex PCR assay. The immuneACCESS repertoire file appears here via TCRdb, limited to in-frame rearrangements. These files lack a portion of the clones; in checked studies, under half of the deficit traces to unresolved V genes, and the cause of the others is not known. The sample yields some 170,000 clones; roughly 86% were counted once. Clones ranked in the top ten supply 1.6% of the sample. Sequenced input: peripheral blood. All receptors come from a woman aged 45 to 65 with acute or convalescent COVID-19.

This chain connects TRBV2 to TRBJ1-2; the match to TRBD1 covers 9 bases. The V and J ends lost 6 bases and 6 bases, in that order; junction bases with no gene match: 8. The V gene's germline CDR1 is SNHLY and CDR2 FYNNEI. This CDR3 has 14 residues. This CDR3 reads CASSVTGGLDGYTF. The CDR3 DNA sequence: TGTGCCAGCAGCGTGACAGGGGGGCTGGATGGCTACACCTTC. The variable domain in full, completed from reference TRBV2 and TRBJ1-2, reads EPEVTQTPSHQVTQMGQEVILRCVPISNHLYFYWYRQILGQKVEFLVSFYNNEISEKSEIFDDQFSVERPDGSNFTLKIRSTKLEDSAMYFCASSVTGGLDGYTFGSGTRLTVV.

V and J are TRBV6-5 and TRBJ2-5; D is unresolved. Trimming stripped 6 bases from V and 4 bases from J, with 18 bases between. The CDR3 has 15 residues. CDR1 is MNHEY, CDR2 SVGAGI, per germline. CDR3 DNA sequence: TGTGCCAGCAGCCTACAGTACCACAAAACAGAGACCCAGTACTTC. Translation gives CASSLQYHKTETQYF.

The V call is TRBV5-6, the J call TRBJ2-1, with D possibly TRBD1 on 7 matching bases. Trimming left V 5 bases short and J 7 bases short, with 16 bases between. This CDR3 contains 14 residues. Looked up from germline, CDR1 is SGHDT and CDR2 is YYEEEE. This chain's CDR3 is CASRETGEANEQFF. CDR3 in DNA: TGTGCCAGCAGAGAAACAGGGGAGGCTAATGAGCAGTTCTTC.

This clone occurred once. The J gene is TRBJ2-7, the V gene TRBV4-3; a weak D match, TRBD2 (6 bases). The CDR3 is 15 residues long. Per the germline V gene, CDR1 is LGHNA and CDR2 is YSLEER. V lost 0 bases, J lost 5 bases, and 14 bases lay in between. CDR3 DNA: TGCGCCAGCAGCCAAGATCGGGGGACCGGGAACGAGCAGTACTTC. Translated: CASSQDRGTGNEQYF.

V is TRBV9 and J is TRBJ2-7, with 7 bases that match TRBD1. Germline lookup yields CDR1 SGDLS and CDR2 YYNGEE. The CDR3 totals 14 residues. The junction had 5 bases not matched to a gene; V was cut back by 3 bases and J by 2 bases. The CDR3 is CASSGRDRPYEQYF. The CDR3 DNA follows: TGTGCCAGCAGCGGACGGGACAGACCCTACGAGCAGTACTTC.

This clone was observed once. The CDR3 DNA sequence: TGTGCCAGCAGCCCCGTTACAGGTTTGACCATATATTTT. Its protein is CASSPVTGLTIYF. This rearrangement joins TRBV11-3 to TRBJ1-3, with D perhaps matching TRBD1 (5 bases). Deletions cut 5 bases from V and 10 bases from J, with 15 bases between. The length of the CDR3 is 13 residues. Germline CDR1 SGHNT, CDR2 YENEEA.

The J gene is TRBJ1-2, the V gene TRBV7-9; D perhaps matches TRBD1 (6 bases). The CDR3 contains 14 residues. Trimming pared 5 bases from V and 2 bases from J, leaving 12 bases between. The germline V gene has CDR1 SEHNR and CDR2 FQNEAQ (reference sequence). The CDR3 sequence: CASSTGTPNYGYTF. CDR3 in DNA: TGTGCCAGCAGCACTGGGACACCGAACTATGGCTACACCTTC.

This chain links TRBV12-3 or TRBV12-4 with TRBJ2-3; D is perhaps TRBD2 (5 bases). CDR3 size: 13 residues. The V end was cut by 5 bases, the J end by 4 bases, with 10 bases between. The CDR3 DNA reads TGTGCCAGCAGTACCAGGAGGCCAGATACGCAGTATTTT. Its protein product is CASSTRRPDTQYF.

The chain carries TRBV24-1 and TRBJ1-2; no definite D call. The CDR3 contains 13 residues. In germline, CDR1 is KGHDR, CDR2 SFDVKD. The ends were cut back, 4 bases at V and 8 bases at J, with 13 bases in the middle. CDR3 DNA sequence: TGTGCCACCAGTGAAGATGGGGAGAGGGGCTACACCTTC. It yields the protein CATSEDGERGYTF.

The chain has TRBV27 and TRBJ2-1; the match to TRBD2 covers 9 bases. Germline V gene data show CDR1 as MNHEY and CDR2 as SMNVEV (reference sequence). The CDR3 runs to 15 residues. Trimming at V came to 2 bases and at J to 4 bases, leaving 3 bases not matched to a gene. CDR3 region: CASSLPTSGYNEQFF. Here the CDR3 DNA reads TGTGCCAGCAGTTTACCCACTAGCGGGTACAATGAGCAGTTCTTC.

V usage is TRBV4-1 and J usage is TRBJ1-3, with TRBD1 as a possible D gene (6 bases). Trimming pared 1 base from V and 15 bases from J, leaving 19 bases between. Germline CDR1 is MGHRA and CDR2 is YSYEKL. The CDR3 has 14 residues. The CDR3 DNA sequence: TGCGCCAGCAGCCAAGGGGGGCTTGGGGAATTCAAATATTTT. Its translation is CASSQGGLGEFKYF.

The J gene is TRBJ2-7, the V gene TRBV18; 11 bases fit TRBD1. Germline values: CDR1 KGHSH, CDR2 LQKENI. The V gene end was trimmed by 6 bases and the J gene end by 3 bases; junction bases not matched to a gene: 7. This CDR3 has 15 residues. The CDR3 DNA follows: TGTGCCAGCTCGGACGGACAGGGGGCGTACTACGAGCAGTACTTC. Its translation is CASSDGQGAYYEQYF.

This clone was seen just once. The chain couples TRBV5-6 to TRBJ1-5, with a tentative D call TRBD1 (6 bases). Looked up from germline, CDR1 is SGHDT and CDR2 is YYEEEE. V lost 4 bases and J lost 2, with 13 bases in between. This CDR3 comprises 15 residues. CDR3 nucleotide sequence: TGTGCCAGCAGCCGAGCAGGGGTTGGCAATCAGCCCCAGCATTTT. Protein sequence: CASSRAGVGNQPQHF.

This chain links TRBV29-1 with TRBJ2-2; the match to TRBD2 covers 10 bases. CDR3 length: 14 amino acids. Unmatched junction bases numbered 7, after V lost 7 bases and J lost 5 bases. Per germline, CDR1 SQVTM and CDR2 ANQGSEA. The CDR3: CSAQGLAATGELFF. As DNA, the CDR3 is TGCAGCGCCCAAGGACTAGCGGCGACCGGGGAGCTGTTTTTT.

In its sample, this clone was seen once. J is TRBJ2-5 and V is TRBV5-1, with TRBD2 as a possible D gene (6 bases). V dropped 1 base and J dropped 5 bases, with 21 bases sitting between them. Germline V gene data show CDR1 as SGHRS and CDR2 as YFSETQ. The CDR3 consists of 17 residues. The CDR3 protein is CASSLSASASGRETQYF. CDR3 sequence (DNA): TGCGCCAGCAGCTTGTCTGCTAGCGCTTCGGGTAGGGAGACCCAGTACTTC.

This chain connects TRBV29-1 to TRBJ1-2; 7 nucleotides line up with TRBD1. The CDR3 length is 16 residues. Germline lookup yields CDR1 SQVTM and CDR2 ANQGSEA. The junction had 10 bases not matched to a gene; V was cut back by 3 bases and J by 0 bases. The CDR3 nucleotides read TGCAGCGTTGACACCGGGACAGTCTATTCTAACTATGGCTACACCTTC. This gives the protein CSVDTGTVYSNYGYTF.

Here the CDR3 DNA reads TGTGCCAGCAGCCAGGTCCCGGGACAGTCGGGTGCCTACGAGCAGTACTTC. Protein product: CASSQVPGQSGAYEQYF. This chain uses TRBV3-1 (or the pseudogene TRBV3-2) with TRBJ2-7, with 7 bases fitting TRBD1. Germline values: CDR1 LGHDT, CDR2 YNNKEL (reference sequence). There are 17 residues in the CDR3. The junction had 13 bases not matched to a gene; V was cut back by 3 bases and J by 2 bases.